This entry lists 19 T cell receptor beta chains sequenced from one sample in a study of patients and donors after allogeneic stem cell transplantation (dated by TCRdb to the early 2020s). Libraries were prepared through RT-PCR. Sequencing took place on a NextSeq 550. TCRdb cleaned the public reads at Q25 with fastp, built clones with MiXCR and kept in-frame beta chains. All rows with the same CDR3 protein become a single entry with the most common DNA and genes. The sample has some 880,000 distinct CDR3 sequences on record, about 20% of them singletons. Of the sample, about 6% falls within the top ten clones. Input material: blood, either unsorted or a sorted T cell fraction (not recorded which). These receptors were collected from a human donor who was either an allogeneic HSCT recipient or a stem cell or donor lymphocyte infusion donor (not recorded which). It is not recorded whose cells these are; they may come from a transplant donor.

This clonotype was seen only a few times. This chain joins TRBV20-1 and TRBJ2-5, with 11 bases lining up with TRBD2. The CDR3 totals 15 residues. Germline assignment: CDR1 DFQATT and CDR2 SNEGSKA (reference sequence). V trimming: 5 bases; J trimming: 4 bases; junction bases outside the gene matches: 9. Here the CDR3 DNA reads TGCAGTGCTCCTCGACTAGCGGGAAAACCAGAGACCCAGTACTTC. It yields the protein CSAPRLAGKPETQYF.

The rearrangement joins TRBV7-6 to TRBJ2-7; D call uncertain. Germline V gene lookup returns CDR1 SGHVS and CDR2 FNYEAQ. V lost 2 bases and J lost 7, with 9 bases in between. The CDR3 is 12 residues long. CDR3 nucleotides: TGTGCCAGCAGCTTAACGGGCGTAGAGCAGTACTTC. Protein: CASSLTGVEQYF.

V gene TRBV27 combines with J gene TRBJ2-6; D is ambiguous. The CDR3 extends over 16 amino acids. The germline CDR1 and CDR2 sequences are MNHEY and SMNVEV (reference sequence). Trimming shortened V by 2 bases and J by 0 bases, and 8 bases separated the two germline ends. The CDR3 here is CASSLVTISGANVLTF. In DNA, the CDR3 is TGTGCCAGCAGTTTAGTTACGATCTCTGGGGCCAACGTCCTGACTTTC.

There are a few counts of this clonotype. The V gene is TRBV12-3 or TRBV12-4, the J gene TRBJ2-5; 8 bases align to TRBD2. This CDR3 comprises 14 residues. V lost 6 bases, J lost 5 bases, and 8 bases stayed unmatched. The CDR3 is CASSSRPGGETQYF. Written as DNA, the CDR3 is TGTGCCAGCAGCTCCCGACCGGGGGGGGAGACCCAGTACTTC.

The CDR3 region is CATSDSETSGTDTQYF. For the CDR3, the DNA is TGTGCCACCAGTGATTCGGAGACTAGCGGGACAGATACGCAGTATTTT. The chain uses TRBV24-1 and TRBJ2-3; 10 nucleotides align to TRBD2. Germline V CDR1 and CDR2: KGHDR, SFDVKD. CDR3 size: 16 residues. J was trimmed by 3 bases and V by 2 bases; bases with no gene match: 4.

The sample holds a few counts of this clonotype. The chain couples TRBV12-3 or TRBV12-4 to TRBJ2-2; D is unresolved. The CDR3 has 11 amino acids. V lost 8 bases, J lost 2 bases, and 3 bases lay in between. The CDR3 sequence: CASYNTGELFF. As DNA, the CDR3 is TGTGCCAGCTATAACACCGGGGAGCTGTTTTTT.

The chain is built from TRBV5-1 and TRBJ1-1; 8 bases fit TRBD1. Germline CDR1 SGHRS, CDR2 YFSETQ. Trimming took 4 bases from V and 1 from J; bases not matched to a gene: 9. The CDR3 runs 16 residues. CDR3 region: CASSPTGGWWNTEAFF. The CDR3 DNA sequence: TGCGCCAGCAGCCCTACAGGGGGTTGGTGGAACACTGAAGCTTTCTTT.

This chain uses TRBV7-8 with TRBJ1-3; 9 bases match TRBD1. The ends lost 1 base at V and 4 bases at J; junction bases unmatched: 2. The CDR3 extends over 15 amino acids. Germline CDR1 reads SGHVS; CDR2 reads FQNEAQ. In DNA, the CDR3 is TGTGCCAGCAGCTTAGACAGGGGGCTCGGAAACACCATATATTTT. Its protein is CASSLDRGLGNTIYF.

The chain couples TRBV9 to TRBJ2-3, with 7 bases that match TRBD2. In germline, CDR1 is SGDLS, CDR2 YYNGEE. This CDR3 has 18 residues. The trim removed 3 bases at V and 2 bases at J, leaving 15 bases unmatched. This chain's CDR3 is CASSAARHLAESTDTQYF. The CDR3 DNA follows: TGTGCCAGCAGCGCCGCTCGTCACCTAGCGGAGTCCACAGATACGCAGTATTTT.

This chain connects TRBV7-2 to TRBJ2-2; 12 bases line up with TRBD1. V shed 5 bases and J 6 bases; nucleotides not matched to a gene: 4. The germline CDR1 and CDR2 sequences are SGHTA and FQGNSA. The CDR3 consists of 15 residues. This CDR3 reads CASSARDRGPGELFF. In DNA, the CDR3 is TGTGCCAGCAGCGCCCGGGACAGGGGGCCCGGGGAGCTGTTTTTT.

This clonotype was picked up a small number of times. The chain is built from TRBV30 and TRBJ1-5; D remains ambiguous. The germline V gene has CDR1 GTSNPN and CDR2 SVGIG (reference sequence). The CDR3 contains 13 residues. The V end was cut by 0 bases, the J end by 4 bases, with 7 bases between. As DNA, the CDR3 is TGTGCCTGGAGTGTAGCTCGGAATCAGCCCCAGCATTTT. It encodes CAWSVARNQPQHF.

This chain links TRBV9 with TRBJ2-1; D unclear. The CDR3 covers 14 residues. CDR1 is SGDLS and CDR2 is YYNGEE in the germline V gene. V shed 0 bases and J shed 2 bases, with 6 bases lying between them. The CDR3 DNA is TGTGCCAGCAGCGTAGAAGGGACCTACAATGAGCAGTTCTTC. Translated: CASSVEGTYNEQFF.

In its sample, this clonotype was seen many times. This rearrangement joins TRBV20-1 to TRBJ2-7, with no clear D. The CDR3 is made up of 12 amino acids. Germline CDR1 is DFQATT and CDR2 is SNEGSKA (reference sequence). The ends were cut back, 1 base at V and 7 bases at J, with 11 bases in the middle. The chain's CDR3 is CSARGRADEQYF. The DNA of the CDR3 is TGCAGTGCTAGAGGTAGGGCTGATGAGCAGTACTTC.

This clonotype was seen repeatedly, ten times or more. The chain joins TRBV5-1 to TRBJ1-1; D is ambiguous. Between the trimmed V and J ends, which lost 2 bases and 1 base, there was a span of 6 bases. In germline, CDR1 is SGHRS, CDR2 YFSETQ. The CDR3 has 13 residues. The CDR3 DNA sequence: TGCGCCAGCAGCTTCCGGTCGAACACTGAAGCTTTCTTT. This codes for CASSFRSNTEAFF.

This chain connects TRBV4-2 to TRBJ1-2; TRBD1 is a possible D gene (6 bases). V gave up 4 bases and J gave up 4 bases, with 13 bases separating them. CDR3 length: 14 residues. Germline V CDR1 and CDR2: LGHNA, YNFKEQ. CDR3 DNA: TGTGCCAGCAGCCCCTCCGGGACACGCTATGGCTACACCTTC. Translation: CASSPSGTRYGYTF.

The chain carries TRBV24-1 and TRBJ2-7; the match to TRBD1 covers 7 bases. Germline V CDR1 and CDR2: KGHDR, SFDVKD. The trim removed 6 bases at V and 3 bases at J, leaving 7 bases unmatched. This CDR3 region has 14 residues. CDR3 nucleotides: TGTGCCACCAGTTTGGGCAGGGGGTACTACGAGCAGTACTTC. Its translation: CATSLGRGYYEQYF.

V usage is TRBV19 and J usage is TRBJ2-1; TRBD1 matches at 7 bases. This CDR3 contains 14 residues. J lost 5 bases, V lost 3 bases, and 4 bases had no gene match. Germline CDR1 reads LNHDA; CDR2 reads SQIVND (reference sequence). The CDR3 protein is CASSIGQENNEQFF. DNA of the CDR3: TGTGCCAGTAGTATCGGACAGGAAAACAATGAGCAGTTCTTC.

This clonotype has only a few counts. The gene calls are TRBV6-2 or TRBV6-3 and TRBJ2-3; 7 nucleotides match TRBD2. In germline, CDR1 is MNHEY, CDR2 SVGEGT. V gave up 2 bases and J gave up 3 bases; unmatched junction bases: 11. This CDR3 contains 17 residues. CDR3 protein: CASSYQMREIRTDTQYF. CDR3 sequence (DNA): TGTGCCAGCAGTTACCAAATGCGGGAGATTAGAACAGATACGCAGTATTTT.

The chain uses TRBV5-1 and TRBJ2-3; D may correspond to TRBD1 or TRBD2 (7 bases each). Germline CDR1 SGHRS, CDR2 YFSETQ. V lost 0 bases and J 0 bases, leaving 14 bases between the germline ends. This CDR3 is 17 amino acids long. The CDR3 region is CASSLAGGGPSTDTQYF. CDR3 nucleotide sequence: TGCGCCAGCAGCTTGGCAGGGGGGGGACCTAGCACAGATACGCAGTATTTT.